This T cell receptor beta chain was identified during a study of T cell repertoires in cytomegalovirus infection. The V and J ends lost 2 bases and 1 base respectively, with 14 bases between them. In germline, CDR1 is MNHEY, CDR2 SVGAGI. The CDR3 loop spans 17 amino acids. MiXCR, run by TCRdb on the reads, gives a single entry per CDR3 protein. Of 700,000 to 850,000 distinct CDR3 sequences listed, less than 35% were seen once; the top ten hold over 10%. This clonotype has just a few counts. Its antigen is as yet unknown. The clonotype was recovered from a human donor in good health (CMV status not recorded). Some clones in this sample may be carry-over from other donors' samples. The sequencing here drew on cultured CD8+ T cells from PBMCs, taken from culture after CMV antigen stimulation. The chain is built from TRBV6-5 and TRBJ2-2; possibly TRBD1 for D (6 bases). Here the CDR3 reads CASSYPVDSVNTGELFF. In DNA form, the CDR3 reads TGTGCCAGCAGTTACCCTGTGGACAGTGTGAACACCGGGGAGCTGTTTTTT.